Listed here is a single TCR beta chain. Its target is not known. The record originates from a study of cytomegalovirus exposure and HLA in healthy donors. Regarding the study as a whole: The investigators catalogued under 200 TCR beta chains as cytomegalovirus-associated. Across HLA loci, a later analysis found differing TCR association rates, with DRB1 most and HLA-C fewest.

Between the trimmed V and J ends, which lost 0 bases and 3 bases, there was a span of 12 bases. The CDR3 totals 15 residues. Germline V gene lookup returns CDR1 SGDLS and CDR2 YYNGEE. PCR amplification relied on 60 Vbeta primers (plus 13 Jbeta primers). The assay was immunoSEQ multiplex PCR, and TCRdb's table has in-frame clones only and misses some. Among 130,000 to 150,000 clones, almost 80% were seen once, and the ten largest hold roughly 6.7%. The specimen was PBMCs. The chain is built from TRBV9 and TRBJ1-2, with D maybe TRBD1 (5 bases). This receptor was obtained from a woman aged 40 to 50 in good health and CMV-seropositive. The CDR3 region is CASSVGQGGDYGYTF. The CDR3, as DNA: TGTGCCAGCAGCGTAGGTCAGGGAGGCGACTATGGCTACACCTTC. The full variable domain, completed using reference TRBV9 and TRBJ1-2, is DSGVTQTPKHLITATGQRVTLRCSPRSGDLSVYWYQQSLDQGLQFLIQYYNGEERAKGNILERFSAQQFPDLHSELNLSSLELGDSALYFCASSVGQGGDYGYTFGSGTRLTVV.